The next 13 T cell receptor beta chains were all read from a single sample in a study of CD8+CD57+ T cells in acquired aplastic anemia. Individuals selected for sequencing had exhibited CD8+CD57+ cell expansion on flow cytometry. Profiling of TCR beta VDJ combinations and CDR3 sequences used genomic DNA as template. TCRdb processed the reads anew with MiXCR; each CDR3 protein has one entry. Seen here are about 160,000 distinct CDR3 sequences, about 48% observed once, and the top ten hold around a third. The sequencing input was sorted CD4+, CD8+, or CD8+CD57+ T cells (not recorded which) from PBMCs. These receptors were obtained from a human donor with aplastic anemia.

V gene TRBV3-1 combines with J gene TRBJ1-4, with D hard to call. Between the trimmed V and J ends, which lost 1 base and 15 bases, there was a span of 15 bases. Germline V gives CDR1 LGHDT, CDR2 YNNKEL (reference sequence). CDR3 size: 13 residues. The DNA of the CDR3 is TGTGCCAGCAGCCAAGTAGAGGGAGACGGGATGTTTTTT. This codes for CASSQVEGDGMFF.

This clonotype appeared many times. The chain employs TRBV12-3 or TRBV12-4 and TRBJ2-7; D remains unclear. Trimming removed 5 bases at V and 2 bases at J, with 13 bases between. The CDR3 runs to 14 residues. CDR3 residues: CASSPGPFTYEQYF. The CDR3 bases are TGTGCCAGCAGTCCCGGGCCCTTCACCTACGAGCAGTACTTC.

Many counts were recorded for this clonotype. The gene calls are TRBV19 and TRBJ2-4, with D hard to call. Per germline, CDR1 LNHDA and CDR2 SQIVND (reference sequence). Trimming removed 6 bases at V and 8 bases at J, with 14 bases between. The CDR3 runs to 13 residues. The CDR3 loop is CASSGPTIDIQYF. CDR3 nucleotides: TGTGCCAGTAGCGGACCCACTATTGACATTCAGTACTTC.

At least ten counts were recorded for this clonotype. This chain joins TRBV11-1 and TRBJ2-7, with D hard to call. V lost 3 bases and J lost 3, with 9 bases in between. Germline V CDR1 and CDR2: SGHAT, FQDESV (reference sequence). CDR3 length: 13 residues. CDR3 sequence (DNA): TGTGCCAGCAGCTTGACGGACGGCTACGAGCAGTACTTC. This gives the protein CASSLTDGYEQYF.

Comments on this clonotype: A much larger clone lies one base from this, so it may be a read error. The chain joins TRBV19 to TRBJ2-1; 8 bases match TRBD2. Germline V CDR1 and CDR2: LNHDA, SQIVND (reference sequence). The CDR3 runs 17 residues. CDR3 DNA: TGTGCCGGTAGTATAGTCAGCGGGAGCTCTCCTAGGAATGAGCAGTTCTTC. Translating gives CAGSIVSGSSPRNEQFF.

This clonotype has at least ten counts. The J gene is TRBJ2-3, the V gene TRBV7-2; D perhaps matches TRBD1 (5 bases). The germline V gene encodes CDR1 SGHTA and CDR2 FQGNSA. This CDR3 spans 18 amino acids. Trimming took 6 bases from V and 1 from J, leaving 23 bases between them. The CDR3 loop reads CASRPTRIWGGGTDTQYF. In nucleotides, the CDR3 is TGTGCCAGCAGACCAACCCGGATATGGGGCGGTGGCACAGATACGCAGTATTTT.

At least ten counts were recorded for this clonotype. The chain employs TRBV14 and TRBJ1-4; 8 nucleotides align to TRBD1. V lost 3 bases to trimming and J lost 7 bases; unmatched junction nucleotides: 7. CDR1 and CDR2 (germline): SGHDN, FVKESK. The CDR3 runs 15 residues. The CDR3 region is CASSHLGTGVEKLFF. For the CDR3, the DNA is TGTGCCAGCAGCCACCTAGGGACAGGCGTTGAAAAACTGTTTTTT.

The chain joins TRBV19 to TRBJ1-2, with a tentative D call TRBD1 (5 bases). The CDR3 spans 13 residues. Germline loops: CDR1 LNHDA, CDR2 SQIVND (reference sequence). The germline V and J ends were trimmed by 6 bases and 2 bases, with 10 bases remaining between them. CDR3 in amino acids: CASRRGYNYGYTF. CDR3 sequence (DNA): TGTGCCAGTAGGAGGGGTTACAACTATGGCTACACCTTC.

This clonotype showed up many times. The chain uses TRBV11-3 and TRBJ2-7; D unclear. This CDR3 contains 13 residues. Germline CDR1 reads SGHNT; CDR2 reads YENEEA. V was pared by 2 bases and J by 2 bases, with 7 bases between. The CDR3 bases are TGTGCCAGCAGCTTAACCCAAACCTACGAGCAGTACTTC. As protein: CASSLTQTYEQYF.

This rearrangement joins TRBV12-3 or TRBV12-4 to TRBJ2-3; 7 nucleotides match TRBD1. J was trimmed by 2 bases and V by 5 bases; bases with no gene match: 10. The CDR3 has 16 amino acids. The CDR3 loop reads CASSTLRTGITDTQYF. The CDR3 DNA is TGTGCCAGCAGTACCCTCAGGACAGGAATCACAGATACGCAGTATTTT.

This clonotype was seen repeatedly, ten times or more. The chain carries TRBV2 and TRBJ2-3; perhaps TRBD1 as D (6 bases). The V gene's germline CDR1 is SNHLY and CDR2 FYNNEI. The ends were cut back, 9 bases at V and 2 bases at J, with 15 bases in the middle. The CDR3 totals 14 residues. CDR3 DNA sequence: TGTGCCAGTCTGGGGGCTAGGAACACAGATACGCAGTATTTT. It translates to CASLGARNTDTQYF.

A single count supports this clonotype. This chain links TRBV29-1 with TRBJ2-7, with 10 nucleotides matching TRBD1. There are 15 residues in the CDR3. The germline CDR1 and CDR2 sequences are SQVTM and ANQGSEA. After removal of 8 bases from V and 6 bases from J, the junction contained 16 bases not matched to a gene. The CDR3 protein is CSPTVPWDRGLEQYF. CDR3 sequence (DNA): TGCAGCCCGACCGTCCCTTGGGACAGGGGCCTCGAGCAGTACTTC.

The genes are TRBV2 and TRBJ1-2; 8 nucleotides match TRBD1. The CDR3 contains 13 residues. V shed 6 bases, J shed 5 bases, and the junction held 5 bases outside the gene matches. Germline-derived CDR1 and CDR2 are SNHLY and FYNNEI. The DNA for the CDR3 is TGTGCCAGCAGGCTAGGGACAGGATATGGCTACACCTTC. It encodes CASRLGTGYGYTF.